Included here is one T cell receptor (beta chain) sequence, with context. Its antigen is not known. The TCR library protocol attached unique molecular identifiers to the individual cDNA molecules. TCRdb independently ran MiXCR on the 5' RACE reads; one entry per CDR3 protein. Found here are approximately 69,000 distinct CDR3 sequences, 10% to 15% of them singletons; the top ten hold 3% to 5%. This specimen comes from a study of early T cells in non-severe SARS-CoV-2 infection. In the study overall: Alpha and beta chains were unpaired, from unsorted whole-blood bulk RNA.

Study results and limitations: VDJdb-based matching was biased toward anti-spike CD8 responses and missed private and CD4 specificities.

Between the trimmed V and J ends, which lost 3 bases and 7 bases, there was a span of 6 bases. This CDR3 is 12 amino acids long. From germline, CDR1 is MDHEN and CDR2 SYDVKM. The sequence was obtained from an adult who was a healthcare worker with PCR-confirmed SARS-CoV-2 infection or an uninfected control (not recorded which). The sample taken for sequencing was whole blood. The chain joins TRBV28 to TRBJ2-2; D gene uncertain. The CDR3: CASSFADGELFF. CDR3 nucleotide sequence: TGTGCCAGCAGTTTTGCGGACGGGGAGCTGTTTTTT.